What follows are 21 T cell receptor beta chains derived from one specimen sequenced in a study of blood T cells in healthy people across ages. Combining a sample-barcoded 5' primer with a J-beta primer mix, a second PCR ran for about 6 to 12 cycles. Each CDR3 protein gets one entry after TCRdb re-called the 5' RACE reads with MiXCR. The table lists almost 1 million distinct CDR3 sequences, 51% of them singletons. Specimen: blood. The source of these receptors is a woman aged 60-75 years in good health.

J is TRBJ1-1 and V is TRBV6-6; D not certain. Trimming removed 5 bases at V and 11 bases at J, with 12 bases between. Germline CDR1 MNHNY, CDR2 SVGAGI (reference sequence). The length of the CDR3 is 11 residues. The DNA for the CDR3 is TGTGCCAGCAGTCCTAAACTGGGGGCTTTCTTT. Its protein is CASSPKLGAFF.

This rearrangement joins TRBV4-2 to TRBJ2-1; 13 positions agree with TRBD2. The V and J ends lost 7 bases and 10 bases, in that order; junction bases with no gene match: 10. There are 15 residues in the CDR3. CDR1 LGHNA and CDR2 YNFKEQ come from the germline V gene. The CDR3 here is CASNRILAGGGEQFF. CDR3 nucleotide sequence: TGTGCCAGCAACCGGATACTAGCGGGAGGGGGAGAGCAGTTCTTC.

CDR3 sequence: CASSSTSGSQETQYF. The CDR3 DNA is TGTGCCAGCAGTTCTACTAGCGGGAGCCAAGAGACCCAGTACTTC. The chain joins TRBV6-2 or TRBV6-3 to TRBJ2-5, with 11 bases matching TRBD2. CDR3 size: 15 residues. Germline V gives CDR1 MNHEY, CDR2 SVGEGT. Germline trimming cut 4 bases from V and 1 base from J; bases unmatched to any gene: 2.

The chain couples TRBV20-1 to TRBJ2-3; TRBD2 aligns across 9 bases. After removal of 1 base from V and 6 bases from J, the junction contained 8 bases not matched to a gene. CDR1 and CDR2 from the germline V gene are DFQATT and SNEGSKA (reference sequence). CDR3 length: 15 amino acids. DNA of the CDR3: TGCAGTGCTAGAGTTCCAGCGGGAGGTAGTGATACGCAGTATTTT. Its protein product is CSARVPAGGSDTQYF.

The rearrangement joins TRBV11-2 to TRBJ2-6; a weak D match, TRBD2 (5 bases). This CDR3 has 14 residues. Germline V gene sequence: CDR1 SGHAT, CDR2 FQNNGV. Between the trimmed V and J ends, which lost 11 bases and 4 bases, there was a span of 15 bases. CDR3 in DNA: TGTGCCGCCAGCTCAGCGGCGGGGGCCAACGTCCTGACTTTC. Translating it yields CAASSAAGANVLTF.

This clonotype was seen only once. The chain employs TRBV28 and TRBJ1-5; a possible D gene is TRBD1 (5 bases). CDR3 length: 18 residues. Germline CDR1 reads MDHEN; CDR2 reads SYDVKM. The V gene lost 5 bases and the J gene lost 4 bases, with 24 bases spanning the gap. CDR3 DNA sequence: TGTGCCAGCAGTGTAAGACCTTTCCGGGACTTCAAAAATCAGCCCCAGCATTTT. Encoded protein: CASSVRPFRDFKNQPQHF. Using reference TRBV28 and TRBJ1-5 for the parts outside the CDR3, the full variable domain is DVKVTQSSRYLVKRTGEKVFLECVQDMDHENMFWYRQDPGLGLRLIYFSYDVKMKEKGDIPEGYSVSREKKERFSLILESASTNQTSMYLCASSVRPFRDFKNQPQHFGDGTRLSIL.

CDR3 DNA: TGTGCCAGCAGTACCTACAGGGGCCTGGGGGGGGAGACCCAGTACTTC. This gives the protein CASSTYRGLGGETQYF. The V and J genes are TRBV12-3 or TRBV12-4 and TRBJ2-5, with D perhaps matching TRBD1 or TRBD2 (7 bases each). Trimming took 5 bases from V and 5 from J, leaving 21 bases between them. The CDR3 is 16 residues long.

The chain joins TRBV5-1 to TRBJ2-3, with 10 bases lining up with TRBD1. V shed 0 bases and J 6 bases; nucleotides not matched to a gene: 4. CDR1 is SGHRS and CDR2 is YFSETQ in the germline V gene. This CDR3 is 15 amino acids long. The CDR3 here is CASSLGQGARDTQYF. The CDR3 bases are TGCGCCAGCAGCTTGGGACAGGGGGCGAGGGATACGCAGTATTTT.

The sample holds a few counts of this clonotype. V gene TRBV28 combines with J gene TRBJ2-7; D remains unclear. The germline V gene has CDR1 MDHEN and CDR2 SYDVKM. This CDR3 is built from 11 residues. The V end was cut by 5 bases, the J end by 4 bases, with 6 bases between. CDR3 DNA sequence: TGTGCCAGCAGTATAAAATACGAGCAGTACTTC. Translating it yields CASSIKYEQYF.

The chain employs TRBV5-1 and TRBJ2-5, with 8 positions matching TRBD2. The J call is uncertain, as TRBJ2-7 better fits the DNA end. Germline V gene lookup returns CDR1 SGHRS and CDR2 YFSETQ. The CDR3 sequence is 14 residues long. The CDR3 nucleotides read TGCGCCAGCAGGGAAACTAGCGGAATTTACGAGCAGTACTTC. Translating it yields CASRETSGIYEQYF.

CDR3 sequence: CASSLPGRARYNEQFF. In DNA, the CDR3 is TGTGCCAGCAGTTTACCAGGCAGGGCCAGGTACAATGAGCAGTTCTTC. The V and J genes are TRBV28 and TRBJ2-1, with D perhaps TRBD1 (5 bases). Per germline, CDR1 MDHEN and CDR2 SYDVKM. The CDR3 is 16 amino acids. Trimming took 2 bases from V and 4 from J, leaving 15 bases between them.

This clonotype was seen a few times. The rearrangement links TRBV20-1 to TRBJ2-1; 7 bases match TRBD1. CDR1 is DFQATT, CDR2 SNEGSKA, per germline (reference sequence). CDR3 length: 16 residues. V dropped 0 bases and J dropped 0; count of bases not matched to a gene: 5. The CDR3 nucleotides read TGCAGTGCTAGAGACCCCCGGGACAGCTCCTACAATGAGCAGTTCTTC. Its translation is CSARDPRDSSYNEQFF.

This clonotype showed up just a few times. The J gene is TRBJ1-5, the V gene TRBV5-1, with a tentative D call TRBD1 (6 bases). CDR1 SGHRS and CDR2 YFSETQ come from the germline V gene. The V gene lost 5 bases and the J gene lost 2 bases, with 23 bases spanning the gap. The CDR3 has 18 residues. The CDR3 here is CASRVLYRGRGGNQPQHF. CDR3 nucleotides: TGCGCCAGCAGGGTTCTATATCGGGGGCGCGGGGGCAATCAGCCCCAGCATTTT.

Of note for this clonotype: Germline and junction disagree at one end, which may indicate a read error. The CDR3 nucleotides are TGCGCCAGCAGCTCGGGAGTCGTAGAGGCCCAGTACTTC. Amino acid sequence: CASSSGVVEAQYF. The V and J genes are TRBV5-1 and TRBJ2-5, with D perhaps TRBD2 (6 bases). The V gene's germline CDR1 is SGHRS and CDR2 YFSETQ. CDR3 length: 13 amino acids.

This clonotype was observed a few times. J is TRBJ2-3 and V is TRBV2; D call uncertain. With 7 bases removed from V and 6 bases from J, the gap between germline ends came to 8 bases. Germline values: CDR1 SNHLY, CDR2 FYNNEI. This CDR3 is built from 11 residues. CDR3 bases: TGTGCCAGCACTCCTAGGGATACGCAGTATTTT. This gives the protein CASTPRDTQYF.

This clonotype was seen a handful of times. The chain uses TRBV19 and TRBJ1-1; tentatively, D is TRBD1 (5 bases). Deletions cut 11 bases from V and 6 bases from J, with 19 bases between. Germline V gives CDR1 LNHDA, CDR2 SQIVND (reference sequence). This CDR3 contains 13 residues. The CDR3 region has the DNA TGTGCCTCCAAAGGCGGCAGGGACCCTGAAGCTTTCTTT. Encoded protein: CASKGGRDPEAFF. The whole variable domain, filled in from reference TRBV19 and TRBJ1-1, reads DGGITQSPKYLFRKEGQNVTLSCEQNLNHDAMYWYRQDPGQGLRLIYYSQIVNDFQKGDIAEGYSVSREKKESFPLTVTSAQKNPTAFYLCASKGGRDPEAFFGQGTRLTVV.

CDR3 sequence: CATSRAPGTGYEQYF. CDR3 sequence (DNA): TGTGCCACCAGCAGAGCTCCCGGGACTGGCTACGAGCAGTACTTC. The V and J genes are TRBV15 and TRBJ2-7, with D possibly being TRBD2 (6 bases). The CDR3 loop spans 15 amino acids. The germline V gene encodes CDR1 LNHNV and CDR2 YYDKDF (reference sequence). The V and J ends lost 1 base and 3 bases respectively, with 13 bases between them.

V and J are TRBV20-1 and TRBJ1-2; 10 bases map to TRBD1. Trimming removed 5 bases from V and 4 bases from J; junction bases left unmatched: 13. CDR3 length equals 16 residues. Germline lookup yields CDR1 DFQATT and CDR2 SNEGSKA (reference sequence). The CDR3 DNA is TGCAGTGCTGCTTATTCGGGACAGGGGAGCCGCTATGGCTACACCTTC. It yields the protein CSAAYSGQGSRYGYTF.

This clonotype occurred a few times. This chain links TRBV28 with TRBJ2-6; D remains ambiguous. The CDR3 extends over 15 amino acids. Trimming left V 4 bases short and J 0 bases short, with 7 bases between. Looked up from germline, CDR1 is MDHEN and CDR2 is SYDVKM. The CDR3: CASSSGHSGANVLTF. The CDR3, as DNA: TGTGCCAGCAGTTCTGGCCACTCTGGGGCCAACGTCCTGACTTTC.

This clonotype appeared a few times. This sequence joins TRBV4-2 and TRBJ1-2; a possible D gene is TRBD1 (5 bases). This CDR3 is 16 amino acids long. From germline, CDR1 is LGHNA and CDR2 YNFKEQ. V lost 0 bases, J lost 8 bases, and 19 bases lay in between. This CDR3 is CASSQDRRAGQGGYTF. In DNA form, the CDR3 reads TGTGCCAGCAGCCAAGATCGTAGGGCAGGCCAGGGAGGCTACACCTTC.

The genes are TRBV7-9 and TRBJ2-5, with D unclear. CDR1 is SEHNR and CDR2 is FQNEAQ in the germline V gene (reference sequence). This CDR3 has 12 residues. The V end lost 4 bases, the J end lost 5 bases, and 8 bases lay between the germline ends. CDR3 residues: CASSSLSETQYF. DNA of the CDR3: TGTGCCAGCAGCTCCCTGTCGGAGACCCAGTACTTC.